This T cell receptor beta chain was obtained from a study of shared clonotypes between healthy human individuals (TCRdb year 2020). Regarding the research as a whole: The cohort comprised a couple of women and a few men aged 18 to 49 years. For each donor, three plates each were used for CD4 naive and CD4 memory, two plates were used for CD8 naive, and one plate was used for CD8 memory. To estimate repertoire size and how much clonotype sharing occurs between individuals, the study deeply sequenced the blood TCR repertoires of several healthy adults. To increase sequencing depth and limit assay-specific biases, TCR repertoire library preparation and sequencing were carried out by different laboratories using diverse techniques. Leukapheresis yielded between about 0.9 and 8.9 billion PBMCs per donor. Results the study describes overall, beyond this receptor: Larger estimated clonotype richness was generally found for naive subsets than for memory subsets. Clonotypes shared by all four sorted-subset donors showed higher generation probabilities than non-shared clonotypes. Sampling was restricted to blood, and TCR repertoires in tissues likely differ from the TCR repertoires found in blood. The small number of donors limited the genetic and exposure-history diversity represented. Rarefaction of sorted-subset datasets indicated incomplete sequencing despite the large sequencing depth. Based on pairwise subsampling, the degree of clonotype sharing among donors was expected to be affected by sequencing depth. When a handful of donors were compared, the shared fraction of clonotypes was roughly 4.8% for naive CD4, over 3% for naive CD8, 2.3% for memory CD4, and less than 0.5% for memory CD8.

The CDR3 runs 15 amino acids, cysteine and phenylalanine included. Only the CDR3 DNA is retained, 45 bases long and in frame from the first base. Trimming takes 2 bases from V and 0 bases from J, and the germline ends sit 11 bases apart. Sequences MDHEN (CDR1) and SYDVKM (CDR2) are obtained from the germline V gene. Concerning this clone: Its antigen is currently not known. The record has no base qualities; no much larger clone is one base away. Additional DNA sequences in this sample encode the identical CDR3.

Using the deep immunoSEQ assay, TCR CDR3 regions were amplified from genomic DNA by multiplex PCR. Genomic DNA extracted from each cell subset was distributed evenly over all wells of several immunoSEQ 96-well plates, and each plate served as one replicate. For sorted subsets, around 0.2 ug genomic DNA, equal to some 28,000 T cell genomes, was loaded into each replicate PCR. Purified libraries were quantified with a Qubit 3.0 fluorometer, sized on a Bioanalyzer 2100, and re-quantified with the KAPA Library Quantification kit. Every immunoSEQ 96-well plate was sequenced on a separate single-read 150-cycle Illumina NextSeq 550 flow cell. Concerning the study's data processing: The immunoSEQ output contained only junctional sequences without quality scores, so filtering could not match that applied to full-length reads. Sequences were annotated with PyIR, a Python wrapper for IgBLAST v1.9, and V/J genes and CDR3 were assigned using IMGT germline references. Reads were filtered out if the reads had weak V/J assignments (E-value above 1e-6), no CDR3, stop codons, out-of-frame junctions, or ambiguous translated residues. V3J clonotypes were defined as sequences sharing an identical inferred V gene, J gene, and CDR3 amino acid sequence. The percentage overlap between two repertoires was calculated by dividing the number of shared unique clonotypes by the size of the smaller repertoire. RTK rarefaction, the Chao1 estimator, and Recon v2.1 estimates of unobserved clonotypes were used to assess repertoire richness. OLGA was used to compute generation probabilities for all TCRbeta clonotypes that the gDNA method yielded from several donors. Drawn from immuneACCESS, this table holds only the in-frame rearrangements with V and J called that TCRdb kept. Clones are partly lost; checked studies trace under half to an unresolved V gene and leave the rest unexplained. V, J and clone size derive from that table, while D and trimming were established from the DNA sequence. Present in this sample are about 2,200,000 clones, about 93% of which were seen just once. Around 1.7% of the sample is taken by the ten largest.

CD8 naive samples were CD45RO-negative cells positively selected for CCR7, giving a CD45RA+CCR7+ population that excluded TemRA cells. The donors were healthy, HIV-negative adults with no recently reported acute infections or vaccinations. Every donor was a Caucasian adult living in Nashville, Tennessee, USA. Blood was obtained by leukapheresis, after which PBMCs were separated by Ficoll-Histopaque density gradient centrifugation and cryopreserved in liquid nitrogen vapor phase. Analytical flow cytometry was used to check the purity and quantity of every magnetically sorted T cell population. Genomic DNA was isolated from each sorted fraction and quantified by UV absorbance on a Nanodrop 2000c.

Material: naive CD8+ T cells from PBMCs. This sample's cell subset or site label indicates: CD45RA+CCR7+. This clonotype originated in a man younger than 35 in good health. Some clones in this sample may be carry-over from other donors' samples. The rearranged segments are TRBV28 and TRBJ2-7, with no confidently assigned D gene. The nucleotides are TGTGCCAGCAGTTTAGTTGGGATGAGCTCCTACGAGCAGTACTTC. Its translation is CASSLVGMSSYEQYF.